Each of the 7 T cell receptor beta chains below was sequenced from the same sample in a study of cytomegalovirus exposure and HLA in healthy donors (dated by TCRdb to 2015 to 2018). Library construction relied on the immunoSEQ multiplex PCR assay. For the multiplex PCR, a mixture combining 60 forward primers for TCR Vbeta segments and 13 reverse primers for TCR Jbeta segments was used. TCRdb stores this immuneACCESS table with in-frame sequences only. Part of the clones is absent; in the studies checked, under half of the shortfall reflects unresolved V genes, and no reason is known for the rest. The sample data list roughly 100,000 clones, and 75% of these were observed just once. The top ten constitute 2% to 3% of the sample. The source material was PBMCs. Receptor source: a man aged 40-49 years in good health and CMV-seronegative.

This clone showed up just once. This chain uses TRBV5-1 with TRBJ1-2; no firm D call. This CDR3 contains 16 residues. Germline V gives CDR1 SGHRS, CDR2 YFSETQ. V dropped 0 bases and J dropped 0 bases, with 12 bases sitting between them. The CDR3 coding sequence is TGCGCCAGCAGCTTGGTCGGTGGTGCCCCTAACTATGGCTACACCTTC. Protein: CASSLVGGAPNYGYTF.

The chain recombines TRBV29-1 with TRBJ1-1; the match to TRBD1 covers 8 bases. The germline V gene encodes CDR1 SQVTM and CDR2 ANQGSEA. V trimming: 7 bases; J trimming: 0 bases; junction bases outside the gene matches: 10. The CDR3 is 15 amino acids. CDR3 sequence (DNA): TGCAGCGCCCGAGGGGGGGGACAGGTGAACACTGAAGCTTTCTTT. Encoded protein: CSARGGGQVNTEAFF.

CDR3 in DNA: TGTGCCAGCAGCTTAACAGCGGGGGAGTGGGAGACCCAGTACTTC. Its translation is CASSLTAGEWETQYF. The chain employs TRBV5-4 and TRBJ2-5, with 8 bases lining up with TRBD2. Germline V gene lookup returns CDR1 SGHNT and CDR2 YYREEE (reference sequence). The V gene end was trimmed by 2 bases and the J gene end by 5 bases; junction bases not matched to a gene: 8. This CDR3 has 15 amino acids.

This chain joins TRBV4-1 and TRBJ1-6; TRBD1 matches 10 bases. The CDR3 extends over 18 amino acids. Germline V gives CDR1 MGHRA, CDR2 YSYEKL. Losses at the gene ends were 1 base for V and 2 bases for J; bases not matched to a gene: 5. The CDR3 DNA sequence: TGCGCCAGCAGCCAAGGGGACAGGGGCGTCGCCTATAATTCACCCCTCCACTTT. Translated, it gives CASSQGDRGVAYNSPLHF.

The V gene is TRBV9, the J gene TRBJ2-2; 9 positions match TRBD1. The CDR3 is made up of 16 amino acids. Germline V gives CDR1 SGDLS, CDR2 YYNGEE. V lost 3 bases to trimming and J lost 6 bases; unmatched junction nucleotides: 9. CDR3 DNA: TGTGCCAGCAGCGGAGGGACAGGGTACCTTGCCGGGGAGCTGTTTTTT. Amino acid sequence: CASSGGTGYLAGELFF.

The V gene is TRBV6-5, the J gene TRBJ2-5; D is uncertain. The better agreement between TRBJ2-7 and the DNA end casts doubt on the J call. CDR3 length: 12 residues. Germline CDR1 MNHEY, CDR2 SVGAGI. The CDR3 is CANFSGAYEQYF. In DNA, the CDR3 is TGTGCCAACTTTTCGGGTGCCTACGAGCAGTACTTC.

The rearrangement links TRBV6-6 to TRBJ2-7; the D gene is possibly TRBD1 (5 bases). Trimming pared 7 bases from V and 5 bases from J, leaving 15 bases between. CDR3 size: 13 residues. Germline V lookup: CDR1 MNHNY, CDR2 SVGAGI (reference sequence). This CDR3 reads CASTWYQGNEQYF. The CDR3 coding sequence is TGTGCCAGCACGTGGTACCAGGGAAACGAGCAGTACTTC.